This passage covers 13 T cell receptor beta chains from one sample sequenced in a study of control samples from healthy donors and cancer patients. Profiled with immunoSEQ multiplex PCR; TCRdb holds only in-frame clones, not every one. The sample holds almost 90,000 clones, more than 70% seen once. The sample comprised blood. These TCRs come from a woman in her thirties or forties in good health.

This clone was counted between two and nine times. This sequence joins TRBV10-2 and TRBJ2-5, with D perhaps TRBD2 (6 bases). The V gene lost 3 bases and the J gene lost 5 bases, with 7 bases spanning the gap. The CDR3 is 12 residues long. From germline, CDR1 is WSHSY and CDR2 SAAADI. CDR3 in amino acids: CASSDAGETQYF. CDR3 bases: TGCGCCAGCAGTGACGCGGGGGAGACCCAGTACTTC.

This clone has only one observation. The V and J genes are TRBV30 and TRBJ1-2; TRBD1 might be the D (5 bases). Germline CDR1 GTSNPN, CDR2 SVGIG (reference sequence). The V and J ends lost 0 bases and 4 bases respectively, with 15 bases between them. This CDR3 has 15 residues. The CDR3: CAWSVMGRAVYGYTF. The CDR3 DNA follows: TGTGCCTGGAGTGTAATGGGCAGGGCGGTCTATGGCTACACCTTC.

This clone was seen a few times. The chain is built from TRBV18 and TRBJ1-1, with no clear D. The CDR3 runs 14 residues. CDR1 and CDR2 from the germline V gene are KGHSH and LQKENI. V lost 4 bases and J 2 bases, leaving 11 bases between the germline ends. The CDR3 reads CASSQVGGNTEAFF. The CDR3 DNA reads TGTGCCAGCTCACAGGTGGGCGGAAACACTGAAGCTTTCTTT.

V and J are TRBV13 and TRBJ1-3; D remains unclear. Germline values: CDR1 PRHDT, CDR2 FYEKMQ (reference sequence). The CDR3 contains 14 residues. Trimming took 3 bases from V and 1 from J, leaving 7 bases between them. The CDR3 DNA follows: TGTGCCAGCAGCTTGATCAGTTCTGGAAACACCATATATTTT. This codes for CASSLISSGNTIYF.

The chain joins TRBV6-5 to TRBJ2-7; 8 bases fit TRBD1. The junction had 8 bases not matched to a gene; V was cut back by 6 bases and J by 7 bases. Germline lookup yields CDR1 MNHEY and CDR2 SVGAGI. The CDR3 has 13 residues. The CDR3 spells CASRTGEVYEQYF. The DNA for the CDR3 is TGTGCCAGCAGGACAGGGGAAGTGTATGAGCAGTACTTC.

The chain uses TRBV6-2 or TRBV6-3 and TRBJ2-7, with D possibly matching TRBD2 (5 bases). The V end lost 0 bases, the J end lost 0 bases, and 12 bases lay between the germline ends. Per the germline V gene, CDR1 is MNHEY and CDR2 is SVGEGT. The CDR3 length is 16 residues. The CDR3 DNA reads TGTGCCAGCAGTTACTCTCCGGACTTTTCCTCCTACGAGCAGTACTTC. Translation gives CASSYSPDFSSYEQYF.

V is TRBV6-5 and J is TRBJ1-3; D is ambiguous. V gave up 5 bases and J gave up 0 bases, with 11 bases separating them. Germline CDR1 is MNHEY and CDR2 is SVGAGI. This CDR3 spans 15 amino acids. CDR3 DNA sequence: TGTGCCAGCAGTCCTCCCGTTCTCTCTGGAAACACCATATATTTT. Its protein product is CASSPPVLSGNTIYF.

This chain uses TRBV19 with TRBJ1-5, with D perhaps TRBD1 (5 bases). This CDR3 region has 14 residues. Trimming pared 2 bases from V and 6 bases from J, leaving 11 bases between. The germline gives CDR1 LNHDA, CDR2 SQIVND (reference sequence). The CDR3: CASSIRGVAQPQHF. The CDR3 DNA reads TGTGCCAGTAGTATAAGAGGGGTGGCTCAGCCCCAGCATTTT.

The chain has TRBV4-3 and TRBJ2-7; 7 bases align to TRBD2. The CDR3 is 13 amino acids. The germline V gene encodes CDR1 LGHNA and CDR2 YSLEER. The V segment lost 3 bases and the J segment 3 bases; nucleotides outside the gene matches: 2. CDR3 nucleotides: TGCGCCAGCAGCCAGGGGGGGAACTACGAGCAGTACTTC. Protein: CASSQGGNYEQYF.

This clone was seen only once. This chain connects TRBV4-1 to TRBJ2-7; perhaps TRBD2 as D (6 bases). Germline assignment: CDR1 MGHRA and CDR2 YSYEKL. Trimming removed 4 bases from V and 2 bases from J, with 15 bases in between. The CDR3 contains 15 residues. The CDR3 nucleotides read TGCGCCAGCAGCCCAGCGGCCGGACTAACCTACGAGCAGTACTTC. Protein: CASSPAAGLTYEQYF.

The chain has TRBV29-1 and TRBJ1-1; TRBD1 is a possible D gene (6 bases). Trimming cost V 3 bases and J 6 bases, with 14 bases left between them. Germline CDR1 is SQVTM and CDR2 is ANQGSEA. The CDR3 runs to 13 residues. CDR3 protein: CSVEGGGGPEAFF. In nucleotides, the CDR3 is TGCAGCGTTGAGGGGGGAGGGGGACCTGAAGCTTTCTTT.

V gene TRBV5-6 combines with J gene TRBJ1-2; TRBD1 might be the D (6 bases). From germline, CDR1 is SGHDT and CDR2 YYEEEE. This CDR3 region has 15 residues. The V end was cut by 0 bases, the J end by 6 bases, with 15 bases between. CDR3 loop: CASSLVVTGFHGYTF. The CDR3 nucleotides are TGTGCCAGCAGCTTGGTGGTAACAGGGTTCCATGGCTACACCTTC.

The chain couples TRBV9 to TRBJ2-6; D call uncertain. This CDR3 spans 16 amino acids. The germline V gene encodes CDR1 SGDLS and CDR2 YYNGEE. V was clipped by 0 bases and J by 0 bases, with 7 bases between them. The CDR3 DNA reads TGTGCCAGCAGCGTAGGAACATTCTCTGGGGCCAACGTCCTGACTTTC. Translated: CASSVGTFSGANVLTF.